This T cell receptor (beta chain) comes out of a study of CD8 T cells in ankylosing spondylitis. Findings of the study overall: In ankylosing spondylitis blood, a motif of roughly 8 highly homologous TCR beta variants appeared characteristic.

The germline V gene has CDR1 SQVTM and CDR2 ANQGSEA. The CDR3 is 14 amino acids. Trimming removed 4 bases from V and 8 bases from J, with 20 bases in between. For TCR beta, libraries came from quantitative 5'-RACE with molecular barcodes. TCRdb ran MiXCR on the 5' RACE reads and lists one entry per CDR3 protein. This sample has approximately 300,000 distinct CDR3 sequences, with more than 20% found just once. In the case of this clonotype: Its antigen is not identified.

The specimen was blood, either unsorted or a sorted T cell fraction (not recorded which). The chain is built from TRBV29-1 and TRBJ1-2; D is unresolved. The sequence was collected from a female donor with ankylosing spondylitis or in good health (not recorded which). The chain's CDR3 is CSVVPPPPSIGYTF. For the CDR3, the DNA is TGCAGCGTTGTACCCCCTCCCCCCTCTATCGGCTACACCTTC. Variable domain in full (rest from reference TRBV29-1 and TRBJ1-2): SAVISQKPSRDICQRGTSLTIQCQVDSQVTMMFWYRQQPGQSLTLIATANQGSEATYESGFVIDKFPISRPNLTFSTLTVSNMSPEDSSIYLCSVVPPPPSIGYTFGSGTRLTVV.